This T cell receptor (beta chain) was documented in a study of shared clonotypes between healthy human individuals. Background on the study: The study used three CD4 naive, three CD4 memory, two CD8 naive and one CD8 memory plate per donor.

Study findings and constraints: Naive subsets typically showed greater estimated richness than memory subsets.

Donors comprised healthy HIV-negative adults lacking recent acute infections or vaccinations. A CD45RA+ naive subset and a CD45RA-negative memory subset were split from CD4+ cells. Concerning this clone itself: Antigen specificity is unknown. Just one base apart from a much larger clone, this may be a read error.

Sequenced by immunoSEQ multiplex PCR; TCRdb stores in-frame clones only, minus some. The sample lists about 1.1 million clones; 60% to 85% were seen once. Sequenced input: memory CD4+ T cells from PBMCs. The subset was: CD45RA-negative fraction. This receptor was taken from a man between 18 and 35 years old in good health. Some clones in this sample may be carry-over from other donors' samples.

CDR3 in amino acids: CACSLLAWGTDTQYF. The CDR3 DNA sequence: TGCGCCTGCAGCTTGCTAGCATGGGGCACAGATACGCAGTATTTT. The chain recombines TRBV5-1 with TRBJ2-3; a possible D gene is TRBD2 (5 bases). The CDR3 spans 15 residues. The germline V gene encodes CDR1 SGHRS and CDR2 YFSETQ.